This paragraph covers one T cell receptor (beta chain) sequence. Its antigen is undetermined. TCRdb called the reads again in MiXCR, with one record for every CDR3 protein. The table lists 600,000 to 700,000 distinct CDR3 sequences, around 32% of them singletons. This sample is part of a study of T cell repertoires in cytomegalovirus infection. Across the study: The study used recently identified HLA-C-restricted and well-studied HLA-B-restricted CMV epitopes. Regarding the study as a whole: HLA-C-restricted CMV clonotypes gave the most frequent clonotype in two of eight donors. CMV carriers having the relevant HLA were flagged by cumulative public TCR beta family frequency.

Trimming removed 5 bases at V and 9 bases at J, with 8 bases between. Germline values: CDR1 SEHNR, CDR2 FQNEAQ (reference sequence). The CDR3 extends over 12 amino acids. The chain uses TRBV7-9 and TRBJ1-6; D not certain. This TCR came from a human donor in good health (CMV status not recorded). Some clones in this sample may be carry-over from other donors' samples. The sample was cultured PBMCs, taken from culture after CMV antigen stimulation. The CDR3 spells CASSPPVSPLHF. Written as DNA, the CDR3 is TGTGCCAGCAGCCCGCCTGTTTCACCCCTCCACTTT.